This T cell receptor beta chain was documented in a study of cytomegalovirus exposure and HLA in healthy donors. J lost 4 bases, V lost 2 bases, and 5 bases had no gene match. The CDR3 length is 16 residues. Per the germline V gene, CDR1 is LNHNV and CDR2 is YYDKDF (reference sequence). Remarks on this clone: Its antigen remains unknown.

Study conclusions and caveats: TCR clusters originating in the first cohort tended to co-occur in the roughly 130 validation repertoires, according to a later analysis. 150 or so TCR beta chains were listed as cytomegalovirus-associated. Rarity marked most TCR sequences, yet some public TCRs occurred in many donors.

Measured with immunoSEQ multiplex PCR; TCRdb has only the in-frame clones, and not every one. The sample has around 150,000 clones, about 91% seen once. The origin of this receptor is a woman younger than 35 in good health and CMV-seropositive. Sequencing used PBMCs. The chain recombines TRBV15 with TRBJ2-2, with TRBD1 matching over 9 bases. The CDR3 loop reads CATSRPGQGSTGELFF. As DNA, the CDR3 is TGTGCCACCAGCAGACCGGGACAGGGAAGCACCGGGGAGCTGTTTTTT.